The rows below give T cell receptor beta chains drawn from one sample of a study of shared clonotypes between healthy human individuals. Method: immunoSEQ multiplex PCR; TCRdb's copy keeps in-frame clones and lacks some. The data hold 1,500,000 or so clones, with approximately 98.5% observed a single time. The sequenced material came from naive CD4+ T cells sorted from blood. The origin of the receptors is a man aged 30-40 years in good health. CDR3s include the opening cysteine and the closing phenylalanine or tryptophan. D genes are given only for firm matches. Not all rows give a size; the values are once, few, many and, for expanded clones, a class.

-	TRBV15	TRBJ2-7	-	CATSWDISYEQYF	TGTGCCACCAGCTGGGACATCTCCTACGAGCAGTACTTC
-	TRBV5-5	TRBJ2-5	-	CASRYREEETQYF	TGTGCCAGCAGGTACAGGGAGGAGGAGACCCAGTACTTC
-	TRBV6-1	TRBJ2-4	TRBD1	CASSEGPLPGQGMVAKNIQYF	TGTGCCAGCAGTGAAGGCCCGCTCCCGGGACAGGGGATGGTGGCCAAAAACATTCAGTACTTC
-	TRBV18	TRBJ2-7	-	CASSPTLGEQYF	TGTGCCAGCTCTCCCACCCTAGGCGAGCAGTACTTC
-	TRBV28	TRBJ2-3	-	CASSLMIGVRKSSSTDTQYF	TGTGCCAGCAGTTTGATGATAGGTGTCCGGAAAAGTTCTAGCACAGATACGCAGTATTTT
-	TRBV28	TRBJ1-2	TRBD1	CASRTGAVLGGYTF	TGTGCCAGCCGGACAGGGGCGGTTCTTGGTGGCTACACCTTC
-	TRBV27	TRBJ1-1	-	CASSFSDTMNTEAFF	TGTGCCAGCAGTTTTTCCGACACTATGAACACTGAAGCTTTCTTT
-	TRBV2	TRBJ1-2	TRBD1	CASSELTGSSYTF	TGTGCCAGCAGTGAGTTGACAGGGTCGAGCTACACCTTC
-	TRBV7-7	TRBJ2-1	-	CASSLGGRSNEQFF	TGTGCCAGCAGCTTAGGAGGTCGAAGCAATGAGCAGTTCTTC
-	TRBV6-1	TRBJ2-1	-	CASVRGDSYNEQFF	TGTGCCAGCGTGAGAGGGGACTCCTACAATGAGCAGTTCTTC
once	TRBV19	TRBJ2-1	-	CASTNYPTGLLYNEQFF	TGTGCCAGTACTAATTACCCGACAGGACTCCTATACAATGAGCAGTTCTTC
-	TRBV5-5	TRBJ2-2	-	CASSAIGIGGELFF	TGTGCCAGCAGCGCCATTGGAATAGGCGGGGAGCTGTTTTTT
-	TRBV5-4	TRBJ2-2	TRBD2	CASSLAGVAGDTGELFF	TGTGCCAGCAGCTTGGCCGGGGTAGCGGGGGACACCGGGGAGCTGTTTTTT
-	TRBV6-6	TRBJ2-7	TRBD1	CASSYLAGGHNEQYF	TGTGCCAGCAGTTACTTGGCAGGGGGCCATAACGAGCAGTACTTC
-	TRBV11-2	TRBJ2-7	TRBD2	CASRGGTSVSYEQYF	TGTGCCAGCAGGGGGGGGACTAGCGTATCCTACGAGCAGTACTTC
-	TRBV7-9	TRBJ2-6	-	CASSSRGSGDGANVLTF	TGTGCCAGCAGCTCCCGTGGGTCAGGGGACGGGGCCAACGTCCTGACTTTC
-	TRBV5-6	TRBJ1-1	TRBD1	CASRLSGGTEAFF	TGTGCCAGCAGGTTGTCAGGGGGCACTGAAGCTTTCTTT
-	TRBV7-9	TRBJ2-7	-	CASSLSELAYEQYF	TGTGCCAGCAGCTTATCGGAGTTGGCCTACGAGCAGTACTTC
-	TRBV10-1	TRBJ2-2	TRBD1	CASTPGQGRELFF	TGCGCCAGCACCCCGGGACAGGGGCGGGAGCTGTTTTTT
-	TRBV5-1	TRBJ2-2	TRBD1	CASSLGTGSTNTGELFF	TGCGCCAGCAGCTTGGGGACAGGGAGTACGAACACCGGGGAGCTGTTTTTT
-	TRBV10-3	TRBJ2-7	-	CAISQGPAYEQYF	TGTGCCATCAGTCAGGGTCCAGCCTACGAGCAGTACTTC
-	TRBV30	TRBJ2-7	-	CAWSGVVISYEQYF	TGTGCCTGGAGTGGAGTGGTTATCTCCTACGAGCAGTACTTC
-	TRBV18	TRBJ2-3	-	CASSPQGMRDTQYF	TGTGCCAGCTCACCTCAGGGGATGAGAGATACGCAGTATTTT
-	TRBV9	TRBJ1-5	-	CASSTGRSNQPQHF	TGTGCCAGCAGCACAGGCAGAAGCAATCAGCCCCAGCATTTT
-	TRBV2	TRBJ2-1	TRBD2	CASSPTSIEQFF	TGTGCCAGCAGCCCGACTAGCATCGAGCAGTTCTTC
-	TRBV5-8	TRBJ2-5	TRBD2	CASSSGTSGMKTQYF	TGTGCCAGCAGCTCTGGGACTAGCGGGATGAAGACCCAGTACTTC
-	TRBV4-1	TRBJ2-7	TRBD2	CASSQVLAGGFYEQYF	TGCGCCAGCAGCCAAGTACTAGCGGGAGGGTTTTACGAGCAGTACTTC
-	TRBV28	TRBJ2-1	TRBD1	CASSKNPGQGSLEFF	TGTGCCAGCAGCAAAAACCCGGGACAGGGTAGTTTGGAGTTCTTC
-	TRBV9	TRBJ2-1	TRBD2	CASSVAASGSYNEQFF	TGTGCCAGCAGCGTAGCGGCTAGCGGGAGTTACAATGAGCAGTTCTTC
-	TRBV18	TRBJ1-5	-	CASSVTESNQPQHF	TGTGCCAGCTCTGTAACGGAAAGCAATCAGCCCCAGCATTTT
-	TRBV11-3	TRBJ1-1	-	CASSLGSRTEAFF	TGTGCCAGCAGCTTAGGTTCGAGGACTGAAGCTTTCTTT
-	TRBV9	TRBJ2-2	TRBD1	CASSLYRDRVAGELFF	TGTGCCAGCAGCCTCTATAGGGACAGGGTGGCCGGGGAGCTGTTTTTT
-	TRBV6-5	TRBJ2-1	-	CASSIKRTGLEQFF	TGTGCCAGCAGCATTAAACGGACGGGTCTTGAGCAGTTCTTC
once	TRBV7-9	TRBJ2-1	-	CASSSRQYNEQFF	TGTGCCAGCAGCTCCCGACAGTACAATGAGCAGTTCTTC
-	TRBV7-2	TRBJ2-7	TRBD1	CASSVGQGVHEQYF	TGTGCCAGCAGCGTGGGACAGGGTGTACACGAGCAGTACTTC
-	TRBV4-2	TRBJ2-7	TRBD2	CASSQEEAGVSYEQYF	TGTGCCAGCAGCCAAGAGGAAGCGGGAGTCTCCTACGAGCAGTACTTC
-	TRBV11-2	TRBJ2-7	-	CASRPRGYEQYF	TGTGCCAGCAGACCTAGGGGCTACGAGCAGTACTTC
-	TRBV29-1	TRBJ2-7	-	CSVGSLYEQYF	TGCAGCGTAGGCAGTCTCTACGAGCAGTACTTC
-	TRBV4-3	TRBJ1-1	-	CASSQEGVLRTEAFF	TGCGCCAGCAGCCAAGAGGGGGTTTTGAGAACTGAAGCTTTCTTT
-	TRBV7-3	TRBJ2-7	-	CASSSSVGKQYF	TGTGCCAGCAGTTCCTCGGTCGGTAAGCAGTACTTC
-	TRBV12-5	TRBJ2-1	TRBD2	CASGFDPGTSPYNEQFF	TGTGCTAGTGGTTTCGACCCCGGGACTAGCCCTTACAATGAGCAGTTCTTC
-	TRBV27	TRBJ1-1	-	CASSFRRNTEAFF	TGTGCCAGCAGTTTTAGGCGGAACACTGAAGCTTTCTTT
once	TRBV6-1	TRBJ2-7	-	CASSEVRQIGEQYF	TGTGCCAGCAGTGAAGTGAGGCAGATAGGCGAGCAGTACTTC
-	TRBV29-1	TRBJ2-7	TRBD2	CSVEDPAGGPYEQYF	TGCAGCGTTGAAGATCCGGCGGGAGGGCCCTACGAGCAGTACTTC
-	TRBV4-2	TRBJ2-7	TRBD2	CASSHRTSGGQRAYEQYF	TGTGCCAGCAGCCACAGGACTAGCGGGGGGCAGAGGGCCTACGAGCAGTACTTC
-	TRBV7-2	TRBJ2-2	TRBD2	CASSLTSGNGGELFF	TGTGCCAGCAGCTTAACTAGCGGGAACGGCGGGGAGCTGTTTTTT
-	TRBV5-1	TRBJ2-1	TRBD2	CASSPLTSANEQFF	TGCGCCAGCAGCCCCTTGACTAGCGCTAATGAGCAGTTCTTC
-	TRBV18	TRBJ2-7	-	CASSPGISYEQYF	TGTGCCAGCTCACCCGGGATATCCTACGAGCAGTACTTC
-	TRBV15	TRBJ2-7	-	CATTAPNLLEQYF	TGTGCCACCACGGCACCCAACCTACTGGAGCAGTACTTC
-	TRBV7-2	TRBJ1-4	TRBD1	CASSLAGTGSGKLFF	TGTGCCAGCAGCTTAGCCGGGACAGGCAGCGGGAAACTGTTTTTT
once	TRBV20-1	TRBJ2-7	-	CSASPQYEQYF	TGCAGTGCTAGTCCTCAATACGAGCAGTACTTC
-	TRBV9	TRBJ2-1	TRBD2	CASSVVPGHSNLAGYNEQFF	TGTGCCAGCAGCGTAGTCCCGGGACACTCTAATCTAGCGGGCTACAATGAGCAGTTCTTC